This T cell receptor (beta chain) emerged from a study of blood T cell repertoires in COVID-19. Study at large: COVID-19 samples, acute and convalescent, were from the United States, Italy and Spain. Sources were T cells, B-cell-depleted T cells, or PBMCs; the material itself was cDNA or gDNA.

CDR3 length: 16 amino acids. Germline-derived CDR1 and CDR2 are SGHRS and YFSETQ. V was pared by 0 bases and J by 5 bases, with 17 bases between. Study processing details: The assay estimated nucleated cells by amplifying reference gene primers. Repertoires were generated with immunoSEQ multiplex PCR, while TCRdb's copy carries only in-frame clones and drops some. V and J calls and clone size follow that table, whereas D and trimming were derived from the DNA. Of more than 200,000 clones in the sample, around 84% were seen once. The receptor was derived from a man aged 50 to 60 with acute or convalescent COVID-19. The sample taken for sequencing was peripheral blood. The chain carries TRBV5-1 and TRBJ2-5; D is undetermined. The CDR3 DNA is TGCGCCAGCAGCTTGGGCCAGGCCCTCAGTAGGGAGACCCAGTACTTC. This translates into CASSLGQALSRETQYF.